This TCR beta chain is from a study of cytomegalovirus exposure and HLA in healthy donors. Trimming stripped 4 bases from V and 0 bases from J, with 19 bases between. This CDR3 has 17 residues. Germline assignment: CDR1 SGHNT and CDR2 YYREEE (reference sequence). This clone was counted once. 60 Vbeta and 13 Jbeta primers were used in PCR. Measured with immunoSEQ multiplex PCR; TCRdb has only the in-frame clones, and not every one. Of some 190,000 clones listed, 85% are singletons. The origin of this receptor is a boy aged 2 to 9 in good health and CMV-seronegative. The gene calls are TRBV5-4 and TRBJ1-2; perhaps TRBD1 as D (5 bases). Sequenced: PBMCs. The CDR3: CASSLPSGGKTNYGYTF. In DNA, the CDR3 is TGTGCCAGCAGCCTCCCGAGCGGGGGAAAAACTAACTATGGCTACACCTTC.